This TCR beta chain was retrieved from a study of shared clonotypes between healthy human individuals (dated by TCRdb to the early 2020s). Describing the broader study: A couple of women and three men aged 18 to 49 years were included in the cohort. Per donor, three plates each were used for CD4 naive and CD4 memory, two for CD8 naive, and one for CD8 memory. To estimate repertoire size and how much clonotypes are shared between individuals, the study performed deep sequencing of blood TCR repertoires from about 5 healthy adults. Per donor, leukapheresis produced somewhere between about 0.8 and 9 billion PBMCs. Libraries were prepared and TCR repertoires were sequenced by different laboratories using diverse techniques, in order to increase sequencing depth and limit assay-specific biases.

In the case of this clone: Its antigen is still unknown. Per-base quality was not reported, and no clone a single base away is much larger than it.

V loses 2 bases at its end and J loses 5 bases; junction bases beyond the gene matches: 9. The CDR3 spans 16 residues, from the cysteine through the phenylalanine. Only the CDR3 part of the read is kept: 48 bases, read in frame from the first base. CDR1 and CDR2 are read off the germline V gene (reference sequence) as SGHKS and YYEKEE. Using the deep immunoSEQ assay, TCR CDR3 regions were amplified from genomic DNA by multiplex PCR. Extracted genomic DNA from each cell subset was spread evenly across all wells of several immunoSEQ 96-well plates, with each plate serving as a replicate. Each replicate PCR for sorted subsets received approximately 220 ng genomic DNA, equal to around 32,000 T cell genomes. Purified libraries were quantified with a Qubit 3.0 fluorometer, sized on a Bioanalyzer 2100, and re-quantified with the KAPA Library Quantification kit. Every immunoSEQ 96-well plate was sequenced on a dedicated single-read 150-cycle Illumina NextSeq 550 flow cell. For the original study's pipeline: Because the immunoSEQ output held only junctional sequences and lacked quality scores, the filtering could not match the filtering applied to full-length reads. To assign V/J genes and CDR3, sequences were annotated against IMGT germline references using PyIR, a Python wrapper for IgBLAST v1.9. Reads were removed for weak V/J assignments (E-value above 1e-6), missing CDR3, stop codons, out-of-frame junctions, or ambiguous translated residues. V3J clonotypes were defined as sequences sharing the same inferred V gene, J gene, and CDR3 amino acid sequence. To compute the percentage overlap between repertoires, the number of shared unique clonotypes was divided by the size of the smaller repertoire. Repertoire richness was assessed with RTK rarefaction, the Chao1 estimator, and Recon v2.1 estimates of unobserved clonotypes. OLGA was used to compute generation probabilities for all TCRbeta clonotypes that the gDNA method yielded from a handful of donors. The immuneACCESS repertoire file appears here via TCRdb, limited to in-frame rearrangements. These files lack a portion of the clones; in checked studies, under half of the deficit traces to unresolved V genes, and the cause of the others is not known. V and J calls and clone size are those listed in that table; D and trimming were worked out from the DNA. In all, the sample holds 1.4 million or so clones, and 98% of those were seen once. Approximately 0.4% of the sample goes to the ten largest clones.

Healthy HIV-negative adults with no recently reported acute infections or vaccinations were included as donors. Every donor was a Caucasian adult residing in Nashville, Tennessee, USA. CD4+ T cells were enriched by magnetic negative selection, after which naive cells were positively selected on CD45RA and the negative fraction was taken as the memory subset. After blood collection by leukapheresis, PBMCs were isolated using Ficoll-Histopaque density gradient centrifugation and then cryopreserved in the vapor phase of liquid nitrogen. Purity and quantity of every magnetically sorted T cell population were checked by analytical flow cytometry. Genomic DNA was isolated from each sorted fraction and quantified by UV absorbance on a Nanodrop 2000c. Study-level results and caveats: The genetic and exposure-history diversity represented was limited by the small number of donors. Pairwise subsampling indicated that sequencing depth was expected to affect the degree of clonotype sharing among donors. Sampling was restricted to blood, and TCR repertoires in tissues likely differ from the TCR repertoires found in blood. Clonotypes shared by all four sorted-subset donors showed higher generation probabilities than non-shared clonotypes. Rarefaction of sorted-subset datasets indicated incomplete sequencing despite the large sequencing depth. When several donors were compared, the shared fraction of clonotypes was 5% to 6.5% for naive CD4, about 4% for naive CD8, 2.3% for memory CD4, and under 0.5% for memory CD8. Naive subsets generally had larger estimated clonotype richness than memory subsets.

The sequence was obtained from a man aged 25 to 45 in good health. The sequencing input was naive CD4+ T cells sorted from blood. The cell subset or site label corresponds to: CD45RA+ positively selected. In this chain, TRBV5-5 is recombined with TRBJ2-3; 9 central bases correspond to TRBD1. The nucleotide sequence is TGTGCCAGCAGCTTCCTTCGACAGGGGGTAGGAGATACGCAGTATTTT. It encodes CASSFLRQGVGDTQYF.